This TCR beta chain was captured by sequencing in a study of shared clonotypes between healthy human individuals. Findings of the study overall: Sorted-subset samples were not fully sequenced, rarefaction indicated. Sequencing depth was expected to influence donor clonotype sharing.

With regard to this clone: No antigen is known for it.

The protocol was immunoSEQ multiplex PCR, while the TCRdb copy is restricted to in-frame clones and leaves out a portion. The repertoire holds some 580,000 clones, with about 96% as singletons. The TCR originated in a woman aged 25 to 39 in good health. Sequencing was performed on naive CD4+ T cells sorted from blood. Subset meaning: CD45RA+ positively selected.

The CDR3, as DNA: TGCGCCAGCAGCCCAGGACGAGAGTACTATGGCTACACCTTC. Translation: CASSPGREYYGYTF. This chain uses TRBV5-1 with TRBJ1-2; D call uncertain. This CDR3 has 14 amino acids. V was shortened by 4 bases and J by 3 bases, with 13 bases between the two germline ends. Germline loops: CDR1 SGHRS, CDR2 YFSETQ.